The TCR beta chain described here comes from a study of identifying expanded T cells in peripheral blood. About this clone: What it recognizes is unknown.

Study-wide results and caveats: About 1.2 clones differed between technical replicates, versus 16.4 and 19 over time.

Germline V CDR1 and CDR2: MDHEN, SYDVKM. J lost 7 bases, V lost 5 bases, and 3 bases had no gene match. There are 14 residues in the CDR3. Some clones are missing from TCRdb's copy, which holds only in-frame ones; the method was immunoSEQ multiplex PCR. The sample includes around 82,000 clones, 84% seen only once; the top ten take roughly a fifth. This receptor was taken from a person aged 18-70 years in good health. The chain combines TRBV28 with TRBJ1-5; TRBD1 aligns across 12 bases. Material: blood. The CDR3 here is CASSLGTGGQPQHF. The CDR3 region has the DNA TGTGCCAGCAGTCTAGGGACAGGGGGCCAGCCCCAGCATTTT.